This T cell receptor beta chain was recovered during a study of blood T cell repertoires in COVID-19. This table comes from immunoSEQ multiplex PCR, and its TCRdb copy is limited to in-frame clones, with some not included. The sample contains approximately 450,000 clones, 85% to 90% of which appear only once. The length of the CDR3 is 15 residues. V lost 8 bases and J 3 bases, leaving 17 bases between the germline ends. CDR1 is SGHTA and CDR2 is FQGNSA in the germline V gene. J is TRBJ1-3 and V is TRBV7-2, with D maybe TRBD1 (6 bases). This clonotype was obtained from a man younger than 40 who had recovered from COVID-19. The sample consisted of PBMCs or T cells enriched from blood (not recorded which). For the CDR3, the DNA is TGTGCCAGCCGAACAGGGTCCGCGGGTGGAAACACCATATATTTT. Its translation is CASRTGSAGGNTIYF.